Below are 30 T cell receptor beta chains sequenced from a single sample in a study of T cells in Graves' hyperthyroidism and ophthalmopathy. TCR beta CDR3 regions were amplified from RNA. The TCR CDR3 first-round RT-PCR relied on the HTBI primer set. TCRdb used MiXCR to reprocess the multiplex PCR reads, holding one entry per CDR3 protein. The sample contains a few hundred thousand distinct CDR3 sequences, more than 14% of which appear only once. Sequences were obtained from blood. Every receptor here comes from a woman aged 30 to 39 with Graves' ophthalmopathy.

This clonotype has just one count. A much larger clone differs from this one at a single base, so this may be a read error. The final CDR3 position lacks the conserved phenylalanine or tryptophan, pointing to a likely read error. The CDR3 DNA reads TGCAGTGCTAGGGGGGACAGGGCTTACAATGAGCAGTTCGTC. Its protein is CSARGDRAYNEQFV. This sequence joins TRBV20-1 and TRBJ2-1; 9 bases map to TRBD1. This CDR3 spans 14 amino acids. From germline, CDR1 is DFQATT and CDR2 SNEGSKA (reference sequence). Trimming removed 3 bases from V and 4 bases from J; junction bases left unmatched: 4.

Many counts were recorded for this clonotype. The chain links TRBV4-2 to TRBJ2-1; D is possibly TRBD1 (5 bases). V was trimmed by 7 bases and J by 9 bases, leaving 16 bases between them. The CDR3 length is 13 residues. CDR1 is LGHNA and CDR2 is YNFKEQ in the germline V gene. The CDR3 protein is CASTRLQGGEQFF. CDR3 DNA: TGTGCCAGCACTCGACTCCAGGGTGGTGAGCAGTTCTTC.

In its sample, this clonotype was seen many times. V usage is TRBV6-1 and J usage is TRBJ2-5, with 14 bases lining up with TRBD2. Germline V gene data show CDR1 as MNHNS and CDR2 as SASEGT. Trimming removed 4 bases from V and 4 bases from J; junction bases left unmatched: 5. This CDR3 is built from 16 residues. As DNA, the CDR3 is TGTGCCAGCAGTGCTGGACTAGCGGGGGGTGTAGAGACCCAGTACTTC. Translating it yields CASSAGLAGGVETQYF.

This clonotype was found many times. The rearrangement uses TRBV9 and TRBJ1-2, with D possibly TRBD1 on 5 matching bases. Germline CDR1 reads SGDLS; CDR2 reads YYNGEE. This CDR3 has 14 amino acids. Trimming removed 4 bases at V and 6 bases at J, with 16 bases between. This CDR3 is CASSPRGREDGYTF. DNA for the CDR3: TGTGCCAGCAGCCCACGGGGCCGGGAGGATGGCTACACCTTC.

Points on this clonotype: A much larger clone differs from this one at a single base, so this may be a read error. The rearrangement links TRBV11-2 to TRBJ2-2; no reliable D call. CDR1 and CDR2 (germline): SGHAT, FQNNGV. The CDR3 runs 11 residues. The CDR3 sequence: CDWTDTGELFF. CDR3 sequence (DNA): TGTGACTGGACGGACACCGGGGAGCTGTTTTTT.

Notes on this clonotype: A much larger clonotype is one base distant, so this may be a read error. The V and J genes are TRBV7-2 and TRBJ1-6; D not resolved. CDR3 length: 15 residues. From germline, CDR1 is SGHTA and CDR2 FQGNSA. The CDR3 coding sequence is TGTGCCAACAGCTTAGAGGCCAGATATAATTCACCCCTCCACTTT. This gives the protein CANSLEARYNSPLHF. Together with reference TRBV7-2 and TRBJ1-6, the CDR3 gives the full variable domain: GAGVSQSPSNKVTEKGKDVELRCDPISGHTALYWYRQSLGQGLEFLIYFQGNSAPDKSGLPSDRFSAERTGGSVSTLTIQRTQQEDSAVYLCANSLEARYNSPLHFGNGTRLTVT.

The V gene is TRBV3-1, the J gene TRBJ1-2, with 8 bases identical to TRBD1. V was pared by 2 bases and J by 0 bases, with 11 bases of the junction left unmatched. This CDR3 comprises 18 residues. Germline V CDR1 and CDR2: LGHDT, YNNKEL (reference sequence). CDR3 region: CASSQTRDRKSPNYGYTF. The CDR3 bases are TGTGCCAGCAGCCAAACCCGGGACAGGAAGTCACCTAACTATGGCTACACCTTC.

This clonotype was counted ten times or more. This rearrangement joins TRBV28 to TRBJ2-3, with 9 bases matching TRBD1. V lost 5 bases to trimming and J lost 4 bases; unmatched junction nucleotides: 7. CDR1 is MDHEN, CDR2 SYDVKM, per germline. This CDR3 contains 15 residues. The CDR3 spells CASSTGGSAADTQYF. In DNA form, the CDR3 reads TGTGCCAGCAGTACAGGGGGCAGTGCCGCAGATACGCAGTATTTT.

This clonotype was counted once. The gene calls are TRBV5-1 and TRBJ1-3, with unresolved D. This CDR3 comprises 14 residues. Germline V gene data show CDR1 as SGHRS and CDR2 as YFSETQ. V was clipped by 7 bases and J by 2 bases, with 13 bases between them. CDR3 amino acids: CASGNPGTGNTIYF. The CDR3 DNA sequence: TGCGCCAGCGGCAACCCGGGAACTGGAAACACCATATATTTT.

This clonotype was seen at least ten times. The gene calls are TRBV11-3 and TRBJ2-1; the match to TRBD1 covers 11 bases. CDR3 length: 13 amino acids. Per the germline V gene, CDR1 is SGHNT and CDR2 is YENEEA. V was clipped by 4 bases and J by 9 bases; unmatched bases: 2. The CDR3 loop is CASSSDRGREQFF. The CDR3 coding sequence is TGTGCCAGCAGCTCGGACAGGGGGCGTGAGCAGTTCTTC.

At least ten counts were recorded for this clonotype. The rearrangement links TRBV11-2 to TRBJ2-1; D not resolved. The CDR3 totals 13 residues. Germline V gives CDR1 SGHAT, CDR2 FQNNGV. V lost 1 base, J lost 8 bases, and 9 bases lay in between. The CDR3 DNA reads as TGTGCCAGCAGCTTAGGGGTCAGCGATGAGCAGTTCTTC. It codes for CASSLGVSDEQFF.

This clonotype was picked up many times. This chain links TRBV28 with TRBJ1-6; tentative D call: TRBD1 (5 bases). Deletions cut 1 base from V and 14 bases from J, with 18 bases between. The germline CDR1 and CDR2 sequences are MDHEN and SYDVKM. CDR3 length equals 15 residues. The CDR3 loop reads CASSLSGMVSSALHF. The CDR3 DNA sequence: TGTGCCAGCAGTTTATCAGGGATGGTTTCTTCGGCCCTCCACTTT.

There are many counts of this clonotype. The chain carries TRBV3-1 and TRBJ2-3; TRBD2 aligns across 9 bases. This CDR3 has 15 residues. J lost 6 bases, V lost 4 bases, and 8 bases had no gene match. Germline lookup yields CDR1 LGHDT and CDR2 YNNKEL (reference sequence). CDR3 DNA sequence: TGTGCCAGCAGCCTGGGCGGGGGGGGGCAGGATACGCAGTATTTT. Translation: CASSLGGGGQDTQYF.

The V call is TRBV29-1, the J call TRBJ2-2; D possibly corresponds to TRBD2 (5 bases). V was pared by 7 bases and J by 2 bases, with 17 bases between. CDR3 length equals 15 residues. Germline-derived CDR1 and CDR2 are SQVTM and ANQGSEA. The chain's CDR3 is CSAGPGRPNTGELFF. For the CDR3, the DNA is TGCAGCGCCGGCCCGGGGAGACCAAACACCGGGGAGCTGTTTTTT.

This clonotype was observed many times. The chain carries TRBV7-8 and TRBJ2-1, with D perhaps given as TRBD1 or TRBD2 (5 bases each). CDR1 and CDR2 from the germline V gene are SGHVS and FQNEAQ. V was cut by 4 bases and J by 5 bases, with 21 bases left in between. The length of the CDR3 is 17 residues. The CDR3 loop is CASSSSFQGPLNNEQFF. CDR3 DNA: TGTGCCAGCAGCTCCTCCTTCCAGGGACCGCTAAACAATGAGCAGTTCTTC.

This clonotype was seen repeatedly, ten times or more. The V and J genes are TRBV27 and TRBJ2-5; tentative D call: TRBD2 (5 bases). Per germline, CDR1 MNHEY and CDR2 SMNVEV (reference sequence). Trimming left V 7 bases short and J 2 bases short, with 14 bases between. The CDR3 extends over 14 amino acids. CDR3 sequence: CASMDGGPQETQYF. Written as DNA, the CDR3 is TGTGCCAGCATGGACGGAGGCCCGCAAGAGACCCAGTACTTC.

This chain links TRBV2 with TRBJ2-3; D tentatively reads TRBD1 or TRBD2 (6 bases each). The CDR3 spans 15 residues. V lost 3 bases and J lost 1, with 11 bases in between. Germline-derived CDR1 and CDR2 are SNHLY and FYNNEI. The CDR3: CASSEEGVGTDTQYF. The CDR3 DNA reads as TGTGCCAGCAGTGAGGAGGGGGTAGGCACAGATACGCAGTATTTT.

This clonotype has ten or more counts. This chain joins TRBV6-1 and TRBJ2-4; perhaps TRBD1 as D (5 bases). CDR3 size: 14 residues. Germline V lookup: CDR1 MNHNS, CDR2 SASEGT. Trimming took off 5 bases at V and 7 bases at J, with 15 bases between the two ends. The chain's CDR3 is CASSFDSDRNIQYF. The CDR3 coding sequence is TGTGCCAGCAGTTTCGACAGTGATAGGAACATTCAGTACTTC.

This clonotype was seen many times. V is TRBV29-1 and J is TRBJ1-1; D is unclear. Trimming pared 4 bases from V and 4 bases from J, leaving 16 bases between. Per germline, CDR1 SQVTM and CDR2 ANQGSEA. The CDR3 is 14 residues long. CDR3 loop: CSVVFLGKFTEAFF. CDR3 DNA sequence: TGCAGCGTTGTATTCTTAGGGAAGTTCACTGAAGCTTTCTTT.

The chain links TRBV9 to TRBJ1-2; the match to TRBD1 covers 7 bases. J gave up 2 bases and V 4 bases, and 8 bases lay outside the gene matches. The CDR3 is 15 residues long. Germline V gene data show CDR1 as SGDLS and CDR2 as YYNGEE. In DNA, the CDR3 is TGTGCCAGCAGCCCAAGGGACAGAAACAACTATGGCTACACCTTC. Amino acids: CASSPRDRNNYGYTF. The full variable domain, with the rest looked up from reference TRBV9 and TRBJ1-2, is DSGVTQTPKHLITATGQRVTLRCSPRSGDLSVYWYQQSLDQGLQFLIQYYNGEERAKGNILERFSAQQFPDLHSELNLSSLELGDSALYFCASSPRDRNNYGYTFGSGTRLTVV.

This clonotype showed up many times. The CDR3 protein is CASSQEAGYEQYF. In nucleotides, the CDR3 is TGCGCCAGCAGCCAAGAGGCAGGCTACGAGCAGTACTTC. The chain has TRBV4-1 and TRBJ2-7; no reliable D call. CDR3 size: 13 residues. Germline CDR1 is MGHRA and CDR2 is YSYEKL. Trimming shortened V by 0 bases and J by 3 bases, and 6 bases separated the two germline ends.

This clonotype turned up a few times. This sequence joins TRBV14 and TRBJ2-5; D possibly corresponds to TRBD2 (6 bases). The CDR3 covers 16 residues. Trimming stripped 7 bases from V and 7 bases from J, with 25 bases between. Germline lookup yields CDR1 SGHDN and CDR2 FVKESK. CDR3 coding DNA: TGTGCCAGCAACCGATTTACGGGGCGGGGTGCGGGGACCCAGTACTTC. Amino acids: CASNRFTGRGAGTQYF.

A few counts support this clonotype. The chain is built from TRBV9 and TRBJ2-6; D ambiguous. Trimming took 0 bases from V and 0 from J, leaving 4 bases between them. Germline CDR1 reads SGDLS; CDR2 reads YYNGEE. This CDR3 spans 15 amino acids. The DNA for the CDR3 is TGTGCCAGCAGCGTAGTGATCTCTGGGGCCAACGTCCTGACTTTC. Amino acids: CASSVVISGANVLTF.

Regarding this clonotype: This could be a read error, since a much larger clone is one nucleotide away. This rearrangement joins TRBV24-1 to TRBJ2-2; either TRBD1 or TRBD2 may supply D (5 bases each). CDR3 length: 14 residues. Germline V gene data show CDR1 as KGHDR and CDR2 as SFDVKD. The CDR3 sequence: CATSDLQDTGELLF. CDR3 DNA sequence: TGTGCCACCAGTGATTTACAGGACACCGGGGAGCTGCTTTTT.

This clonotype came up many times. This chain connects TRBV7-9 to TRBJ2-1, with D possibly being TRBD2 (6 bases). V lost 1 base to trimming and J lost 3 bases, with 16 bases between them. This CDR3 spans 17 amino acids. The V gene's germline CDR1 is SEHNR and CDR2 FQNEAQ (reference sequence). The CDR3 DNA is TGTGCCAGCAGCTTAGGACTAGAACGCTACTTCTACAATGAGCAGTTCTTC. This codes for CASSLGLERYFYNEQFF.

Only one count was recorded for this clonotype. J is TRBJ2-5 and V is TRBV6-1; TRBD2 aligns across 8 bases. The CDR3 has 14 amino acids. After removal of 0 bases from V and 5 bases from J, the junction contained 2 bases not matched to a gene. Germline loops: CDR1 MNHNS, CDR2 SASEGT. The CDR3 DNA reads TGTGCCAGCAGTGAAGCTAGCGGGGTCGAGACCCAGTACTTC. Its translation is CASSEASGVETQYF.

This clonotype was seen a handful of times. The chain employs TRBV3-1 and TRBJ2-1; D might be TRBD2 (6 bases). V dropped 5 bases and J dropped 5 bases, with 22 bases sitting between them. Per germline, CDR1 LGHDT and CDR2 YNNKEL (reference sequence). The CDR3 runs to 17 residues. CDR3 nucleotides: TGTGCCAGCAGCACACACGAGGGGTGGGCTAGCGACAATGAGCAGTTCTTC. It specifies CASSTHEGWASDNEQFF.

This clonotype came up many times. J is TRBJ1-6 and V is TRBV3-1; unclear D gene. From germline, CDR1 is LGHDT and CDR2 YNNKEL (reference sequence). V was clipped by 4 bases and J by 8 bases, with 21 bases between them. The CDR3 contains 17 residues. Here the CDR3 reads CASSPAVGKKRDSPLHF. The CDR3 coding sequence is TGTGCCAGCAGCCCCGCGGTTGGGAAGAAACGGGATTCACCCCTCCACTTT. Complete variable domain (other parts from reference TRBV3-1 and TRBJ1-6): DTAVSQTPKYLVTQMGNDKSIKCEQNLGHDTMYWYKQDSKKFLKIMFSYNNKELIINETVPNRFSPKSPDKAHLNLHINSLELGDSAVYFCASSPAVGKKRDSPLHFGNGTRLTVT.

This clonotype occurred many times. The chain has TRBV7-2 and TRBJ2-1, with D uncertain. The CDR3 is 13 amino acids. Germline V CDR1 and CDR2: SGHTA, FQGNSA. V lost 4 bases, J lost 7 bases, and 11 bases lay in between. CDR3 amino acids: CASSSNLRNEQFF. The CDR3 region has the DNA TGTGCCAGCAGCTCCAATTTGCGTAATGAGCAGTTCTTC.

This clonotype appeared many times. The chain combines TRBV7-8 with TRBJ1-2, with no clear D. In germline, CDR1 is SGHVS, CDR2 FQNEAQ. This CDR3 is built from 13 residues. The V end lost 2 bases, the J end lost 4 bases, and 8 bases lay between the germline ends. CDR3: CASSLFFAYGYTF. CDR3 coding DNA: TGTGCCAGCAGCTTATTCTTTGCCTATGGCTACACCTTC.